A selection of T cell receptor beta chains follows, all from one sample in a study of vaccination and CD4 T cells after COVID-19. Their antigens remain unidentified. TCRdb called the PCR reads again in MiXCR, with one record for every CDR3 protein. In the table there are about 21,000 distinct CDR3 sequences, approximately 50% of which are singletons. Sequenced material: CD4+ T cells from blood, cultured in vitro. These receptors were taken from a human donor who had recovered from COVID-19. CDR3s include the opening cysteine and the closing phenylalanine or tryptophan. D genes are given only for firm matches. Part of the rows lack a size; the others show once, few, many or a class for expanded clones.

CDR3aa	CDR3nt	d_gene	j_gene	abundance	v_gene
CASSEDRAHGNTIYF	TGTGCCAGCAGTGAAGACAGGGCCCATGGAAACACCATATATTTT	-	TRBJ1-3	-	TRBV6-1
CATSEGGLGYNEQFF	TGTGCCACCAGTGAAGGGGGGCTTGGCTACAATGAGCAGTTCTTC	-	TRBJ2-1	-	TRBV24-1
CSARAFLAAEYSYEQYF	TGCAGTGCTAGAGCGTTTTTGGCAGCTGAGTACTCCTACGAGCAGTACTTC	-	TRBJ2-7	-	TRBV20-1
CASTYSGGAVSPETQYF	TGTGCCAGCACCTATAGCGGGGGGGCCGTTTCCCCAGAGACCCAGTACTTC	TRBD2	TRBJ2-5	-	TRBV6-2/TRBV6-3
CSAPGPLSEQFF	TGCAGTGCGCCGGGACCCCTCAGTGAGCAGTTCTTC	-	TRBJ2-1	few	TRBV20-1
CASTPGQSSYEQYF	TGTGCCAGCACCCCCGGACAAAGCTCCTACGAGCAGTACTTC	-	TRBJ2-7	once	TRBV7-2
CASSPPGGLTDTQYF	TGTGCCAGCAGCCCACCCGGAGGGCTTACAGATACGCAGTATTTT	-	TRBJ2-3	-	TRBV11-2
CASSPDTLIGPQHF	TGTGCCAGCAGCCCGGACACGCTCATCGGGCCCCAGCATTTT	-	TRBJ1-5	few	TRBV7-9
CASSLLQGYGYTF	TGTGCCAGCAGCTTACTTCAGGGCTATGGCTACACCTTC	-	TRBJ1-2	few	TRBV7-8
CASSQVGGKSSSYEQYF	TGTGCCAGCAGCCAAGTAGGGGGCAAAAGTTCTTCCTACGAGCAGTACTTC	TRBD1	TRBJ2-7	few	TRBV4-2
CASSIGIAGGPQTQYF	TGTGCCAGTAGTATCGGCATAGCGGGAGGGCCTCAGACCCAGTACTTC	TRBD2	TRBJ2-5	-	TRBV19
CSASSLDRGFTDTQYF	TGCAGTGCTAGCTCTCTGGACAGGGGATTCACAGATACGCAGTATTTT	TRBD1	TRBJ2-3	once	TRBV20-1
CASSWGADTEAFF	TGTGCCAGTAGTTGGGGGGCCGACACTGAAGCTTTCTTT	-	TRBJ1-1	-	TRBV19
CASSEGQGTYSNQPQHF	TGTGCCAGCAGTGAGGGACAGGGGACATATAGCAATCAGCCCCAGCATTTT	TRBD1	TRBJ1-5	-	TRBV28
CASSTARGNSPLHF	TGTGCCAGTAGTACCGCGCGTGGGAATTCACCCCTCCACTTT	-	TRBJ1-6	-	TRBV19
CASSAGTGLINYGYTF	TGTGCCAGCAGCGCCGGGACAGGGCTTATTAACTATGGCTACACCTTC	TRBD1	TRBJ1-2	-	TRBV12-3/TRBV12-4
CASSLAGGPGANVLTF	TGTGCCAGCAGTTTAGCGGGAGGGCCTGGGGCCAACGTCCTGACTTTC	TRBD2	TRBJ2-6	-	TRBV27
CASRGRLTNEKLFF	TGTGCCAGCAGGGGACGGCTAACTAATGAAAAACTGTTTTTT	-	TRBJ1-4	-	TRBV2
CASSAPLSREQYF	TGTGCCAGCAGTGCTCCTTTAAGTCGCGAGCAGTACTTC	-	TRBJ2-7	-	TRBV2
CSVETTSGYTDTQYF	TGCAGCGTTGAAACGACTAGCGGTTACACAGATACGCAGTATTTT	TRBD2	TRBJ2-3	few	TRBV29-1
CASSLRWDNYEQYF	TGTGCCAGCAGTTTGCGCTGGGACAACTACGAGCAGTACTTC	-	TRBJ2-7	-	TRBV12-3/TRBV12-4
CASSSGGTDTQYF	TGTGCCAGCAGCTCGGGGGGCACAGATACGCAGTATTTT	-	TRBJ2-3	-	TRBV27
CASSFGGGNEKLFF	TGCGCCAGCAGCTTCGGAGGGGGTAATGAAAAACTGTTTTTT	-	TRBJ1-4	-	TRBV5-1
CASGRTGYTEAFF	TGTGCCAGCGGCCGGACAGGCTACACTGAAGCTTTCTTT	TRBD1	TRBJ1-1	-	TRBV12-3/TRBV12-4
CASSGKGPNGYTF	TGTGCCAGCAGTGGCAAGGGACCCAATGGCTACACCTTC	-	TRBJ1-2	-	TRBV25-1
CATSRDKSNSGANVLTF	TGTGCCACCAGCAGAGACAAATCCAACTCTGGGGCCAACGTCCTGACTTTC	-	TRBJ2-6	few	TRBV15
CASSSIGTVGPFGYTF	TGTGCCAGCAGCTCTATAGGGACGGTGGGGCCATTTGGCTACACCTTC	-	TRBJ1-2	few	TRBV28
CASSRRRGTDTQYF	TGTGCCAGTAGTCGGCGCAGAGGCACAGATACGCAGTATTTT	-	TRBJ2-3	-	TRBV19
CASSFQGVSYNEQFF	TGTGCCAGCAGCTTTCAGGGGGTGAGCTACAATGAGCAGTTCTTC	TRBD1	TRBJ2-1	few	TRBV7-3
CASGLVSPAGWGSNQPQHF	TGTGCTAGTGGTTTGGTAAGCCCGGCAGGTTGGGGATCCAATCAGCCCCAGCATTTT	-	TRBJ1-5	once	TRBV12-5
CASSRLSGGTEAFF	TGTGCCAGCAGCCGTTTGTCCGGGGGAACTGAAGCTTTCTTT	-	TRBJ1-1	-	TRBV11-3
CSAREGGTDYGYTF	TGCAGTGCTAGGGAGGGTGGGACAGACTATGGCTACACCTTC	TRBD1	TRBJ1-2	-	TRBV20-1
CASSPEQGFSSGANVLTF	TGTGCCAGCAGTCCTGAACAGGGATTTAGCTCTGGGGCCAACGTCCTGACTTTC	-	TRBJ2-6	few	TRBV28
CASSTWTGSSYEQYF	TGTGCCAGTAGTACCTGGACAGGGAGCTCCTACGAGCAGTACTTC	TRBD1	TRBJ2-7	-	TRBV19
CASGSGRNNEQFF	TGTGCCAGCGGGAGCGGGCGTAACAATGAGCAGTTCTTC	-	TRBJ2-1	few	TRBV7-3
CASSSDAGTANTEAFF	TGTGCCAGCAGCTCGGACGCTGGGACAGCGAACACTGAAGCTTTCTTT	TRBD1	TRBJ1-1	few	TRBV5-4
CASSLVTPGTEAFF	TGCGCCAGCAGCTTGGTTACCCCCGGGACTGAAGCTTTCTTT	-	TRBJ1-1	-	TRBV5-1
CASSLAVTDTQYF	TGTGCCAGCAGCTTAGCGGTGACGGATACGCAGTATTTT	-	TRBJ2-3	few	TRBV7-9
CASSYFTPGHLNYGYTF	TGTGCCAGCAGTTACTTTACACCGGGACACCTTAACTATGGCTACACCTTC	-	TRBJ1-2	-	TRBV6-7
CSARVARGETQYF	TGCAGTGCTAGGGTAGCTAGGGGGGAGACCCAGTACTTC	-	TRBJ2-5	-	TRBV20-1
CSAIPPGRTYGYTF	TGCAGTGCAATCCCTCCGGGACGGACGTATGGCTACACCTTC	-	TRBJ1-2	few	TRBV20-1
CASSFGRTSTDTQYF	TGTGCCAGCAGCTTCGGACGGACTAGCACAGATACGCAGTATTTT	-	TRBJ2-3	-	TRBV7-9
CASSWDRGPGELFF	TGTGCCAGCAGCTGGGACAGGGGGCCGGGGGAGCTGTTTTTT	TRBD1	TRBJ2-2	-	TRBV11-3
CASSRGGYTF	TGTGCCAGCAGTAGAGGTGGCTACACCTTC	-	TRBJ1-2	-	TRBV6-1
CASSRTGYTGNTIYF	TGTGCCAGCAGCCGGACAGGGTATACTGGAAACACCATATATTTT	TRBD1	TRBJ1-3	few	TRBV6-2/TRBV6-3
CASSLEGGEGYNEQFF	TGTGCCAGCAGCTTAGAGGGCGGGGAGGGGTACAATGAGCAGTTCTTC	TRBD2	TRBJ2-1	-	TRBV11-3
CSGSPGRAWGGDEQFF	TGCAGTGGCAGCCCCGGGAGGGCCTGGGGGGGGGATGAGCAGTTCTTC	TRBD2	TRBJ2-1	-	TRBV20-1
CASSLRASGDYNEQFF	TGTGCCAGCAGCTTAAGGGCTAGCGGGGATTACAATGAGCAGTTCTTC	TRBD2	TRBJ2-1	-	TRBV11-3
CASSRIPSQVSTGELFF	TGTGCCAGCTCACGGATCCCCTCCCAGGTGTCCACCGGGGAGCTGTTTTTT	-	TRBJ2-2	-	TRBV18
CAISERGQLSYEQYF	TGTGCCATCAGTGAGAGGGGGCAGCTATCCTACGAGCAGTACTTC	TRBD1	TRBJ2-7	few	TRBV10-3
CASSLSTRGVAEQFF	TGTGCCAGCAGTCTAAGCACCAGGGGGGTGGCTGAGCAGTTCTTC	-	TRBJ2-1	-	TRBV2
CASSPGTELRSEAFF	TGTGCCAGCAGCCCTGGGACAGAACTACGAAGTGAAGCTTTCTTT	TRBD1	TRBJ1-1	few	TRBV7-2
CASTAQGAPREKLFF	TGTGCCAGCACGGCACAGGGGGCACCCAGGGAAAAACTGTTTTTT	TRBD1	TRBJ1-4	-	TRBV2
CASSYERTADQPQHF	TGTGCCAGCAGTTACGAACGGACAGCCGATCAGCCCCAGCATTTT	-	TRBJ1-5	-	TRBV6-2/TRBV6-3
CSARVTGSTDTQYF	TGCAGTGCTAGAGTGACAGGTAGCACAGATACGCAGTATTTT	-	TRBJ2-3	-	TRBV20-1
CASMSYSGGAGEQFF	TGTGCCAGCATGAGCTATAGCGGGGGGGCCGGTGAGCAGTTCTTC	TRBD2	TRBJ2-1	-	TRBV2
CASSIGRGRADTQYF	TGTGCCAGTAGTATAGGGAGGGGGCGGGCAGATACGCAGTATTTT	-	TRBJ2-3	few	TRBV19
CASSRDFREGYTF	TGTGCCAGTAGTAGGGACTTCCGGGAAGGCTACACCTTC	-	TRBJ1-2	few	TRBV19
CASSKLTAPSNQPQHF	TGTGCCAGCAGCAAATTAACAGCCCCTAGCAATCAGCCCCAGCATTTT	-	TRBJ1-5	-	TRBV21-1